This paragraph covers one T cell receptor beta chain sequence. Its antigen is not identified. This sample is part of a study of T cell responses to AZD1222 COVID-19 vaccine. The table came from immunoSEQ multiplex PCR; TCRdb's copy has only in-frame clones and leaves some out. The table has roughly 120,000 clones, 84% seen once. The ends were cut back, 2 bases at V and 7 bases at J, with 14 bases in the middle. The germline V gene encodes CDR1 LNHNV and CDR2 YYDKDF (reference sequence). The CDR3 spans 14 residues. Overall study results and limits: A mostly white British donor set with more females was recruited, and clonal diversity was possibly underestimated. The repertoires were collected only after the peak T cell response. Distributed over spike, vaccine-associated CD4 TCRs predominated at 160-218 and 743-854.

The chain joins TRBV15 to TRBJ2-5; D might be TRBD1 (6 bases). The sequences come from peripheral blood, collected on day 0 of AZD1222 vaccination. The clonotype originates from an adult in good health. DNA of the CDR3: TGTGCCACCAGCAGAACCGGTCTAGGGGGGACCCAGTACTTC. It encodes CATSRTGLGGTQYF.